The T cell receptor (beta chain) under discussion was sequenced for a study of blood T cell repertoires in COVID-19. Study-wide background: From the United States, Italy and Spain came samples of acute and convalescent COVID-19. PBMCs, B-cell-depleted T cells, or T cells provided the cDNA or gDNA that made up the material.

CDR1 and CDR2 (germline): SGHRS, YFSETQ. Unmatched junction bases numbered 4, after V lost 3 bases and J lost 4 bases. The CDR3 loop spans 17 amino acids. TCRdb keeps only in-frame clones here, not all; method: immunoSEQ multiplex PCR. Among some 70,000 clones, 75% to 90% were seen once, and the ten largest hold just under 0.6%. This chain joins TRBV5-1 and TRBJ2-1, with TRBD2 matching over 16 bases. The sample taken for sequencing was peripheral blood. This TCR was recovered from a man aged 55 to 70 with acute or convalescent COVID-19. CDR3 nucleotides: TGCGCCAGCAGCTCGGGACTAGCGGGAGGGATTTACAATGAGCAGTTCTTC. It is translated as CASSSGLAGGIYNEQFF.